Following are 27 T cell receptor beta chains from one sample sequenced in a study of blood T cell repertoires in COVID-19 (dated by TCRdb to the early 2020s). Library preparation used the immunoSEQ multiplex PCR assay. In TCRdb, the immuneACCESS table is reduced to in-frame sequences with V and J assigned. These tables do not hold every clone; where another copy was compared, an unresolved V gene accounts for under half, and the others remain unexplained. The sample data list about 15,000 clones, and roughly nine tenths of these were observed just once. The ten most abundant clones make up under 3% of the sample. Sequenced sample: peripheral blood. Receptors originate from a human donor in a cohort sampled during active COVID-19.

The chain carries TRBV11-1 and TRBJ2-1, with no clear D. The germline V gene encodes CDR1 SGHAT and CDR2 FQDESV (reference sequence). The V end was cut by 8 bases, the J end by 4 bases, with 15 bases between. The CDR3 covers 14 residues. The CDR3, as DNA: TGTGCCAGCGGTTCACCACCGCTATACAATGAGCAGTTCTTC. This codes for CASGSPPLYNEQFF.

The CDR3 nucleotides read TGTGCCAGCACAGAGGGGAGGGGTGACACTGAAGCTTTCTTT. It codes for CASTEGRGDTEAFF. The rearrangement joins TRBV28 to TRBJ1-1, with D possibly being TRBD1 (5 bases). V lost 7 bases to trimming and J lost 3 bases, with 15 bases between them. The CDR3 extends over 14 amino acids. The germline V gene has CDR1 MDHEN and CDR2 SYDVKM.

The V gene is TRBV9, the J gene TRBJ2-1; D remains unclear. Germline V gene lookup returns CDR1 SGDLS and CDR2 YYNGEE. Trimming took 4 bases from V and 0 from J, leaving 8 bases between them. This CDR3 is 14 amino acids long. CDR3 protein: CASSPQVSYNEQFF. CDR3 bases: TGTGCCAGCAGCCCTCAGGTCTCCTACAATGAGCAGTTCTTC.

The V gene is TRBV9, the J gene TRBJ1-2; D gene uncertain. V lost 3 bases and J lost 1, with 7 bases in between. Germline V gene data show CDR1 as SGDLS and CDR2 as YYNGEE. The CDR3 length is 13 residues. CDR3 nucleotide sequence: TGTGCCAGCAGCGCTCGGTTTAACTATGGCTACACCTTC. Its translation is CASSARFNYGYTF.

This chain connects TRBV12-5 to TRBJ2-3, with 7 positions matching TRBD1. Germline CDR1 LGHNT, CDR2 FRNRAP. This CDR3 contains 17 residues. After removal of 1 base from V and 3 bases from J, the junction contained 10 bases not matched to a gene. CDR3 bases: TGTGCTAGTGGTTTGGATCGGACAGGTACAGGGACAGATACGCAGTATTTT. This encodes CASGLDRTGTGTDTQYF.

The chain joins TRBV6-4 to TRBJ2-1; TRBD2 matches at 10 bases. Germline V CDR1 and CDR2: MRHNA, SNTAGT. The CDR3 consists of 16 residues. Trimming cost V 0 bases and J 6 bases; bases outside gene matches: 5. Written as DNA, the CDR3 is TGTGCCAGCAGTGACTCAAGACTAGCGGGCCTCAATGAGCAGTTCTTC. Protein: CASSDSRLAGLNEQFF.

V usage is TRBV5-1 and J usage is TRBJ2-7; TRBD1 matches at 9 bases. V lost 0 bases to trimming and J lost 2 bases; unmatched junction nucleotides: 6. Looked up from germline, CDR1 is SGHRS and CDR2 is YFSETQ. This CDR3 spans 16 amino acids. CDR3 bases: TGCGCCAGCAGCTTGGTCCCGGGACAGGGAACCTACGAGCAGTACTTC. Residues: CASSLVPGQGTYEQYF.

This clone was picked up one time. The chain recombines TRBV3-1 (or the pseudogene TRBV3-2) with TRBJ2-1; 9 bases match TRBD2. The CDR3 is 15 amino acids. CDR1 and CDR2 from the germline V gene are LGHDT and YNNKEL (reference sequence). Losses at the gene ends were 7 bases for V and 8 bases for J; bases not matched to a gene: 12. In DNA, the CDR3 is TGTGCCAGCAACCGAAGCGGGGGGCAATCTTATGAGCAGTTCTTC. Its translation: CASNRSGGQSYEQFF.

This clone has a handful of counts. The chain is built from TRBV5-4 and TRBJ1-1; 11 bases are shared with TRBD1. This CDR3 has 15 residues. Germline V gene lookup returns CDR1 SGHNT and CDR2 YYREEE (reference sequence). The junction had 4 bases not matched to a gene; V was cut back by 4 bases and J by 2 bases. The CDR3 nucleotides read TGTGCCAGCAGCGGACAGGGGGCCCTAAACACTGAAGCTTTCTTT. Protein product: CASSGQGALNTEAFF.

V gene TRBV6-2 or TRBV6-3 combines with J gene TRBJ2-1; 11 bases align to TRBD2. Unmatched junction bases numbered 10, after V lost 2 bases and J lost 4 bases. The CDR3 spans 18 residues. CDR1 and CDR2 (germline): MNHEY, SVGEGT. The CDR3 region is CASSYPSTSGVEYNEQFF. DNA of the CDR3: TGTGCCAGCAGTTACCCGTCGACTAGCGGGGTGGAATACAATGAGCAGTTCTTC.

V gene TRBV25-1 combines with J gene TRBJ2-3; no definite D call. The germline V gene encodes CDR1 MGHDK and CDR2 SYGVNS. The V end was cut by 4 bases, the J end by 6 bases, with 8 bases between. CDR3 length: 12 amino acids. CDR3 nucleotides: TGTGCCAGCAGTGCCTTTCTGGATACGCAGTATTTT. This sequence encodes CASSAFLDTQYF.

V is TRBV3-1 (or the pseudogene TRBV3-2) and J is TRBJ1-6, with D unclear. There are 15 residues in the CDR3. CDR1 is LGHDT, CDR2 YNNKEL, per germline (reference sequence). V lost 1 base to trimming and J lost 4 bases, with 8 bases between them. The CDR3 loop is CASSQGLTYNSPLHF. CDR3 in DNA: TGTGCCAGCAGCCAAGGATTGACATATAATTCACCCCTCCACTTT.

The V and J genes are TRBV27 and TRBJ2-1; D is undetermined. Trimming shortened V by 4 bases and J by 1 base, and 11 bases separated the two germline ends. In germline, CDR1 is MNHEY, CDR2 SMNVEV (reference sequence). The CDR3 extends over 15 amino acids. The DNA for the CDR3 is TGTGCCAGCAGTTCAACGTCGGTGTCCTACAATGAGCAGTTCTTC. Amino acids: CASSSTSVSYNEQFF.

This chain uses TRBV5-1 with TRBJ1-1; no reliable D call. Germline assignment: CDR1 SGHRS and CDR2 YFSETQ. V shed 0 bases and J shed 5 bases, with 11 bases lying between them. This CDR3 contains 14 residues. CDR3 loop: CASSLGSGSTEAFF. The DNA for the CDR3 is TGCGCCAGCAGCTTGGGTTCAGGCTCTACTGAAGCTTTCTTT.

The chain combines TRBV11-2 with TRBJ1-4; D unclear. The V end was cut by 2 bases, the J end by 8 bases, with 18 bases between. Germline V gene lookup returns CDR1 SGHAT and CDR2 FQNNGV. This CDR3 has 16 residues. CDR3 residues: CASSLKREDWREKLFF. Here the CDR3 DNA reads TGTGCCAGCAGCTTAAAAAGGGAGGATTGGAGGGAAAAACTGTTTTTT.

The chain joins TRBV5-1 to TRBJ2-6; tentatively, D is TRBD1 (6 bases). The ends were cut back, 2 bases at V and 0 bases at J, with 18 bases in the middle. The CDR3 is 19 amino acids. Per germline, CDR1 SGHRS and CDR2 YFSETQ. In DNA form, the CDR3 reads TGCGCCAGCAGCTTCCAAACCGGGACACCGGTCTCTGGGGCCAACGTCCTGACTTTC. Its translation is CASSFQTGTPVSGANVLTF. Complete variable domain (other parts from reference TRBV5-1 and TRBJ2-6): KAGVTQTPRYLIKTRGQQVTLSCSPISGHRSVSWYQQTPGQGLQFLFEYFSETQRNKGNFPGRFSGRQFSNSRSEMNVSTLELGDSALYLCASSFQTGTPVSGANVLTFGAGSRLTVL.

This clone ranks as medium-sized. V and J are TRBV5-1 and TRBJ1-5, with 7 bases identical to TRBD1. CDR3 length equals 15 residues. CDR1 SGHRS and CDR2 YFSETQ come from the germline V gene. V gave up 0 bases and J gave up 7 bases; unmatched junction bases: 7. CDR3 in amino acids: CASSLAGGPRQPQHF. In DNA, the CDR3 is TGCGCCAGCAGCTTGGCAGGGGGACCCAGGCAGCCCCAGCATTTT.

This clone was observed once. The chain couples TRBV6-5 to TRBJ2-7, with 8 bases that match TRBD1. J was trimmed by 3 bases and V by 7 bases; bases with no gene match: 5. CDR3 length equals 13 residues. The germline V gene encodes CDR1 MNHEY and CDR2 SVGAGI. The CDR3 loop reads CASTRTGNYEQYF. CDR3 coding DNA: TGTGCCAGCACCAGGACAGGGAACTACGAGCAGTACTTC.

The gene calls are TRBV7-2 and TRBJ2-7; maybe TRBD2 (6 bases). The germline CDR1 and CDR2 sequences are SGHTA and FQGNSA. The CDR3 is 13 residues long. Trimming cost V 5 bases and J 3 bases, with 11 bases left between them. The CDR3 region has the DNA TGTGCCAGCAGCCCCCGGAGGGTCTACGAGCAGTACTTC. Translated, it gives CASSPRRVYEQYF. Filled out from reference TRBV7-2 and TRBJ2-7, the complete variable domain reads GAGVSQSPSNKVTEKGKDVELRCDPISGHTALYWYRQSLGQGLEFLIYFQGNSAPDKSGLPSDRFSAERTGGSVSTLTIQRTQQEDSAVYLCASSPRRVYEQYFGPGTRLTVT.

This chain links TRBV24-1 with TRBJ2-7; D unclear. In germline, CDR1 is KGHDR, CDR2 SFDVKD. CDR3 length: 11 amino acids. V lost 4 bases and J lost 7, with 7 bases in between. Written as DNA, the CDR3 is TGTGCCACCAGTGACCCATCAGAGCAGTACTTC. It yields the protein CATSDPSEQYF.

The CDR3 sequence is CASSILTGSTGELFF. Here the CDR3 DNA reads TGTGCCAGCAGTATCCTGACAGGTTCCACCGGGGAGCTGTTTTTT. The V gene is TRBV6-6, the J gene TRBJ2-2; tentative D call: TRBD1 (6 bases). Looked up from germline, CDR1 is MNHNY and CDR2 is SVGAGI (reference sequence). V lost 5 bases and J lost 4, with 14 bases in between. The CDR3 totals 15 residues.

The chain couples TRBV4-2 to TRBJ1-1; a weak D match, TRBD1 (5 bases). The CDR3 spans 13 residues. CDR1 is LGHNA, CDR2 YNFKEQ, per germline. V was clipped by 6 bases and J by 3 bases, with 11 bases between them. In nucleotides, the CDR3 is TGTGCCAGCAGTCCGACAGCATACACTGAAGCTTTCTTT. The encoded protein is CASSPTAYTEAFF.

The chain joins TRBV14 to TRBJ1-1; 8 nucleotides line up with TRBD1. With V trimmed by 3 bases and J by 1 base, 7 bases remained unmatched. The CDR3 is 16 amino acids. Germline CDR1 is SGHDN and CDR2 is FVKESK. As DNA, the CDR3 is TGTGCCAGCAGCCACCGGACAGGGATAGGGAACACTGAAGCTTTCTTT. The encoded protein is CASSHRTGIGNTEAFF.

The chain uses TRBV29-1 and TRBJ1-1; D ambiguous. Germline CDR1 is SQVTM and CDR2 is ANQGSEA. The CDR3 loop spans 11 amino acids. V dropped 7 bases and J dropped 1 base, with 7 bases sitting between them. In DNA, the CDR3 is TGCAGCGGGGCAAAGAACACTGAAGCTTTCTTT. It yields the protein CSGAKNTEAFF.

V usage is TRBV5-6 and J usage is TRBJ1-6; D might be TRBD1 (6 bases). Germline V gene data show CDR1 as SGHDT and CDR2 as YYEEEE. V was trimmed by 6 bases and J by 14 bases, leaving 18 bases between them. The CDR3 length is 13 residues. The CDR3: CASTRPGGETLHF. In DNA form, the CDR3 reads TGTGCCAGCACCCGGCCGGGGGGCGAAACCCTCCACTTT.

This clone was observed a handful of times. The rearrangement uses TRBV4-3 and TRBJ1-6; D uncertain. CDR3 length: 15 residues. V lost 1 base to trimming and J lost 7 bases, with 11 bases between them. Germline CDR1 reads LGHNA; CDR2 reads YSLEER. The CDR3 DNA reads as TGCGCCAGCAGCCAAGTGCGGACGGGGAATTCACCCCTCCACTTT. Amino acids: CASSQVRTGNSPLHF.

The rearrangement joins TRBV18 to TRBJ2-3; 11 positions match TRBD1. The CDR3 has 15 residues. V gave up 3 bases and J gave up 5 bases; unmatched junction bases: 4. Germline lookup yields CDR1 KGHSH and CDR2 LQKENI. The CDR3 nucleotides read TGTGCCAGCTCACCTGGACAGGGGGCAATAGATACGCAGTATTTT. As protein: CASSPGQGAIDTQYF.